This TCR beta chain is drawn from a study of CD8 T cells in ankylosing spondylitis. The germline gives CDR1 DFQATT, CDR2 SNEGSKA (reference sequence). Trimming cost V 0 bases and J 2 bases, with 10 bases left between them. This CDR3 comprises 15 residues. TCRdb fed the 5' RACE reads into MiXCR, producing one record per CDR3 protein. The sample records 200,000 to 300,000 distinct CDR3 sequences, 20% to 30% being singletons. This receptor was taken from a male donor with ankylosing spondylitis or in good health (not recorded which). The chain is built from TRBV20-1 and TRBJ1-4, with D unresolved. The specimen sequenced was blood, either unsorted or a sorted T cell fraction (not recorded which). In DNA, the CDR3 is TGCAGTGCTAGAGATATACAAGGCACTAATGAAAAACTGTTTTTT. Translation gives CSARDIQGTNEKLFF.